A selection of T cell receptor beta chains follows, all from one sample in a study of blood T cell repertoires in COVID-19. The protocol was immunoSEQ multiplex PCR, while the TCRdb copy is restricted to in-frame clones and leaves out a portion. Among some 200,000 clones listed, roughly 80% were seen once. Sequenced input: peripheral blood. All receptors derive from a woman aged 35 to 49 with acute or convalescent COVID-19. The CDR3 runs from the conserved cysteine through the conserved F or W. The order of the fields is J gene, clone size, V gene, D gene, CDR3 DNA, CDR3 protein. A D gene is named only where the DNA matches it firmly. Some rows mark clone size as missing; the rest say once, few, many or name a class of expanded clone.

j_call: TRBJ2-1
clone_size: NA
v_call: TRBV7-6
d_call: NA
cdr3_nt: TGTGCCAGCAGCTTATTAAAGGGTAACGGCGGGCGTCTGGGTGAGCAGTTCTTC
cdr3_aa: CASSLLKGNGGRLGEQFF

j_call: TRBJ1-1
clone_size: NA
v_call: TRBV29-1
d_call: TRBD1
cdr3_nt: TGCAGCGTAATGACAGGGGTTGCTGAAGCTTTCTTT
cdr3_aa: CSVMTGVAEAFF

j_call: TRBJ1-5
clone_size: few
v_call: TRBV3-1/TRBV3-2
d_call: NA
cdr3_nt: TGTGCCAGCAGCCAGCAGGGGAGTAATCAGCCCCAGCATTTT
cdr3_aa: CASSQQGSNQPQHF

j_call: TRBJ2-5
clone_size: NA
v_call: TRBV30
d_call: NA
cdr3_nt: TGTGCCTGGAGTGTAGGGGACGCGGGGACAGAGACCCAGTACTTC
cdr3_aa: CAWSVGDAGTETQYF

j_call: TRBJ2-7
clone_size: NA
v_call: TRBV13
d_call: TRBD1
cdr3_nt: TGTGCCAGCCGAACCACCGGGACAGCCTACGAGCAGTACTTC
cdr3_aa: CASRTTGTAYEQYF

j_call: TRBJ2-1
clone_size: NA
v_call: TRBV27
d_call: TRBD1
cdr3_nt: TGTGCCAGCATCCTTAGGGCAGGGGGCTTATTTGATGAGCAGTTCTTC
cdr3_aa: CASILRAGGLFDEQFF

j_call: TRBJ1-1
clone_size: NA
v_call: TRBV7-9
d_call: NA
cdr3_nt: TGTGCCAGCAGCCCCGACGCCCTTTCGGGTACTGAAGCTTTCTTT
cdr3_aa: CASSPDALSGTEAFF

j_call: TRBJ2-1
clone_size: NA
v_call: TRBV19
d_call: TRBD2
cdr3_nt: TGTGCCAGTAGGGTCCAGGGTAGCGGGGGGGCAGGAGAGCAGTTCTTC
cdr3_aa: CASRVQGSGGAGEQFF

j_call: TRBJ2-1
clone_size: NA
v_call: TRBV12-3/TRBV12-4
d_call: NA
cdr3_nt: TGTGCCAGCAAGCCACAGGGTGCTGAGCAGTTCTTC
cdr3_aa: CASKPQGAEQFF

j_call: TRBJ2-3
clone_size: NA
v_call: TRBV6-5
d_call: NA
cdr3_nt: TGTGCCAGCAGTTATAACAGGGCTAGCACAGATACGCAGTATTTT
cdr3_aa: CASSYNRASTDTQYF

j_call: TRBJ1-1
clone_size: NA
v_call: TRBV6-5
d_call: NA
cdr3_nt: TGTGCCAGCAGCAGGGGAAGCACTGAAGCTTTCTTT
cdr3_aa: CASSRGSTEAFF

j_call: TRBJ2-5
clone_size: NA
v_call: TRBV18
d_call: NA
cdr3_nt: TGTGCCAGCTCAGTTCAGTCACGAGAGACCCAGTACTTC
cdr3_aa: CASSVQSRETQYF